This is a list of T cell receptor beta chains from one sample in a study of cytomegalovirus exposure and HLA in healthy donors. The data were produced by immunoSEQ multiplex PCR, yet TCRdb's version contains in-frame clones alone and is incomplete. Of 100,000 to 150,000 clones listed, 75% were seen once; the top ten hold more than 3%. The source material was PBMCs. These receptors all stem from a woman aged 45 to 65 in good health and CMV-seronegative. Each CDR3 is given with its conserved first and last residue. The order of the fields is CDR3 length, clone size, D gene, J gene, V gene, CDR3 protein, CDR3 DNA. A D gene is named only where the DNA matches it firmly. Size is stated for part of the rows, as once, few or many counts, or as a class when the clone is expanded.

15	-	TRBD2	TRBJ2-3	TRBV4-1	CASSQPTSGRDTQYF	TGCGCCAGCAGCCAACCTACTAGCGGGAGAGATACGCAGTATTTT
14	-	-	TRBJ1-2	TRBV7-8	CASSLAYEERGYTF	TGTGCCAGCAGCTTAGCATACGAGGAGCGTGGCTACACCTTC
16	-	TRBD2	TRBJ2-7	TRBV4-2	CASSQTSLAGVYEQYF	TGTGCCAGCAGCCAAACTTCTCTAGCGGGAGTCTACGAGCAGTACTTC
15	-	-	TRBJ1-5	TRBV7-2	CASSSGVGGNQPQHF	TGTGCCAGCAGCTCGGGGGTCGGAGGCAATCAGCCCCAGCATTTT
19	-	TRBD2	TRBJ2-6	TRBV19	CASSLIPPSGSAGANVLTF	TGTGCCAGTAGTCTTATCCCCCCTAGCGGGAGTGCTGGGGCCAACGTCCTGACTTTC
17	-	TRBD2	TRBJ2-1	TRBV4-3	CASSQDWTSGRFNEQFF	TGCGCCAGCAGCCAAGATTGGACTAGCGGGAGATTCAATGAGCAGTTCTTC
17	-	-	TRBJ1-2	TRBV5-4	CASSSYLGGHFGYGYTF	TGTGCCAGCAGCTCCTACCTGGGGGGGCATTTCGGCTATGGCTACACCTTC
14	-	TRBD1	TRBJ1-2	TRBV6-6	CASSYSGQVYGYTF	TGTGCCAGCAGTTACTCGGGACAGGTGTATGGCTACACCTTC
15	-	TRBD2	TRBJ2-1	TRBV5-1	CASSLGLAGLDEQFF	TGCGCCAGCAGCTTGGGCCTAGCGGGGCTCGATGAGCAGTTCTTC
18	-	TRBD2	TRBJ2-1	TRBV19	CASSTGGTSGSSYNEQFF	TGTGCCAGTAGTACCGGTGGGACTAGCGGGAGCTCCTACAATGAGCAGTTCTTC
15	-	-	TRBJ2-5	TRBV28	CASSLWMDRQETQYF	TGTGCCAGCAGTTTATGGATGGACAGACAAGAGACCCAGTACTTC
17	-	TRBD1	TRBJ2-2	TRBV7-9	CASSLKVGQGNTGELFF	TGTGCCAGCAGCTTAAAGGTGGGACAGGGGAACACCGGGGAGCTGTTTTTT
13	-	-	TRBJ1-1	TRBV9	CASSVGIGTEAFF	TGTGCCAGCAGCGTAGGAATCGGCACTGAAGCTTTCTTT
15	-	-	TRBJ1-1	TRBV4-3	CASSQPRDRHTEAFF	TGCGCCAGCAGCCAACCTAGAGACAGACACACTGAAGCTTTCTTT
14	-	TRBD2	TRBJ2-3	TRBV30	CAWGLAGVGDTQYF	TGTGCCTGGGGACTAGCGGGAGTGGGAGATACGCAGTATTTT
18	-	TRBD1	TRBJ2-7	TRBV29-1	CSVKRTGGRILKTSPLYF	TGCAGCGTAAAAAGGACAGGGGGCCGAATCCTAAAAACGAGTCCTCTGTACTTC
15	-	TRBD2	TRBJ2-2	TRBV7-3	CASGVGLAGTGELFF	TGTGCCAGCGGGGTCGGGCTAGCGGGGACCGGGGAGCTGTTTTTT
13	-	TRBD2	TRBJ2-7	TRBV19	CASSSGTTYEQYF	TGTGCCAGTAGTTCCGGGACTACCTACGAGCAGTACTTC
14	-	TRBD1	TRBJ1-2	TRBV29-1	CSVAGQGANYGYTF	TGCAGCGTTGCAGGACAGGGGGCTAACTATGGCTACACCTTC
13	-	-	TRBJ1-2	TRBV2	CASRDTGNYGYTF	TGTGCCAGCAGGGATACAGGGAACTATGGCTACACCTTC
15	few	TRBD1	TRBJ1-5	TRBV27	CASSRRGQGAQPQHF	TGTGCCAGCAGTAGAAGGGGACAGGGGGCTCAGCCCCAGCATTTT
16	-	-	TRBJ2-3	TRBV7-8	CASSLYRAGSTDTQYF	TGTGCCAGCAGCCTTTACAGGGCCGGAAGCACAGATACGCAGTATTTT